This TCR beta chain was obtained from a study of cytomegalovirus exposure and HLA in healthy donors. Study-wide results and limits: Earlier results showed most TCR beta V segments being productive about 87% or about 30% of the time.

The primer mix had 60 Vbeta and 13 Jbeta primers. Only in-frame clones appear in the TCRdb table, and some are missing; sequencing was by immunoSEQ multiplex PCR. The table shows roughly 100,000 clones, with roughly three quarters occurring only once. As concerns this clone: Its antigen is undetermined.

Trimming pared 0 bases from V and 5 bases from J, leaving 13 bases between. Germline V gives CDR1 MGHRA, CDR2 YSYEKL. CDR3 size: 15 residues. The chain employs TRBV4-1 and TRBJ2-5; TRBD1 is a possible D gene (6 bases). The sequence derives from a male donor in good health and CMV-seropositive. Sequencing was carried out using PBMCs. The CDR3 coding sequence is TGCGCCAGCAGCCAAGATCAGGGGTCGGGGGAGACCCAGTACTTC. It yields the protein CASSQDQGSGETQYF.